These 10 T cell receptor beta chains were sequenced from one sample in a study of T cells after yellow fever vaccination. From the 5' RACE reads, TCRdb called clonotypes with MiXCR, one entry per CDR3 protein. The sample yields under 40,000 distinct CDR3 sequences, 6.5% to 8% seen once. This material consisted of PBMCs, either bulk or a sorted T-cell subset (CD4+, CD8+, memory, or dextramer-sorted; not recorded which), taken on the day of the first yellow fever vaccination. Receptor source: a man between 18 and 29 years old who received the YFV17D yellow fever vaccine.

This clonotype has at least ten counts. The chain recombines TRBV24-1 with TRBJ2-2, with D possibly matching TRBD1 (5 bases). Trimming took off 2 bases at V and 4 bases at J, with 16 bases between the two ends. Germline V gives CDR1 KGHDR, CDR2 SFDVKD. The CDR3 is made up of 17 amino acids. For the CDR3, the DNA is TGTGCCACCAGTGATTCCCACTGGGGCCGTAGCACCGGGGAGCTGTTTTTT. Translation: CATSDSHWGRSTGELFF.

At least ten counts were recorded for this clonotype. This chain joins TRBV4-1 and TRBJ1-1; perhaps TRBD1 as D (6 bases). The V gene lost 1 base and the J gene lost 2 bases, with 8 bases spanning the gap. Germline V lookup: CDR1 MGHRA, CDR2 YSYEKL. This CDR3 has 14 amino acids. CDR3 nucleotide sequence: TGCGCCAGCAGCCAAGCGGACAGAAACACTGAAGCTTTCTTT. As protein: CASSQADRNTEAFF.

The chain links TRBV29-1 to TRBJ2-5; D possibly corresponds to TRBD2 (6 bases). The V gene's germline CDR1 is SQVTM and CDR2 ANQGSEA. The V end was cut by 1 base, the J end by 5 bases, with 8 bases between. The CDR3 contains 12 residues. In nucleotides, the CDR3 is TGCAGCGTTGAAGGGGGGGTGGAGACCCAGTACTTC. It encodes CSVEGGVETQYF.

CDR3 amino acids: CASSYSIHLEVFALHF. Written as DNA, the CDR3 is TGTGCCAGCAGTTACTCGATCCACCTCGAGGTTTTCGCCCTCCACTTT. The J gene is TRBJ1-6, the V gene TRBV6-5; D uncertain. The V gene's germline CDR1 is MNHEY and CDR2 SVGAGI. This CDR3 comprises 16 residues. The V end was cut by 0 bases, the J end by 14 bases, with 20 bases between.

This clonotype was seen repeatedly, ten times or more. The gene calls are TRBV20-1 and TRBJ2-7; D is unresolved. The CDR3 is 15 residues long. Germline CDR1 and CDR2: DFQATT and SNEGSKA (reference sequence). The V gene lost 0 bases and the J gene lost 2 bases, with 14 bases spanning the gap. The chain's CDR3 is CSARDIGKSPYEQYF. CDR3 bases: TGCAGTGCTAGAGATATAGGGAAATCTCCCTACGAGCAGTACTTC.

Ten or more counts support this clonotype. This chain connects TRBV20-1 to TRBJ1-5; the match to TRBD1 covers 8 bases. CDR3 size: 17 residues. The trim removed 3 bases at V and 0 bases at J, leaving 10 bases unmatched. CDR1 DFQATT and CDR2 SNEGSKA come from the germline V gene (reference sequence). The CDR3 region has the DNA TGCAGTGCTAGCATCCTCCGGGACAGGCATAGCAATCAGCCCCAGCATTTT. Protein: CSASILRDRHSNQPQHF.

This clonotype was counted ten times or more. The V call is TRBV12-3 or TRBV12-4, the J call TRBJ1-5; 7 bases align to TRBD1. The CDR3 runs to 16 residues. V dropped 6 bases and J dropped 1; count of bases not matched to a gene: 9. Written as DNA, the CDR3 is TGTGCCAGCAGAGCCCCTCAGGGGGGAAGCAATCAGCCCCAGCATTTT. Its translation is CASRAPQGGSNQPQHF.

The sample holds many counts of this clonotype. This chain uses TRBV5-1 with TRBJ2-2; tentative D call: TRBD1 (6 bases). This CDR3 has 15 amino acids. Germline CDR1 and CDR2: SGHRS and YFSETQ. V was clipped by 0 bases and J by 4 bases, with 10 bases between them. CDR3 protein: CASSLDRVITGELFF. As DNA, the CDR3 is TGCGCCAGCAGCTTGGACAGGGTTATCACCGGGGAGCTGTTTTTT.

Many counts were recorded for this clonotype. The gene calls are TRBV6-2 or TRBV6-3 and TRBJ1-5; a weak D match, TRBD1 (6 bases). Per germline, CDR1 MNHEY and CDR2 SVGEGT. The CDR3 runs to 12 residues. V was shortened by 4 bases and J by 15 bases, with 16 bases between the two germline ends. The CDR3: CASSSGAAGTHF. In nucleotides, the CDR3 is TGTGCCAGCAGTTCGGGGGCCGCGGGGACGCATTTT.

Of note for this clonotype: A much larger clone differs by one base, so this may be a read error. The chain uses TRBV7-2 and TRBJ2-7; 7 bases are shared with TRBD1. Germline V gives CDR1 SGHTA, CDR2 FQGNSA. There are 13 residues in the CDR3. The chain's CDR3 is CAGSLAGGYEQYF. The CDR3 DNA reads as TGTGCCGGCAGCTTAGCAGGGGGCTACGAGCAGTACTTC.